These 18 T cell receptor beta chains were all obtained from the same sample, sequenced in a study of graft-versus-host responses after intestinal transplantation. What these receptors recognize is not known. Some clones are missing from TCRdb's copy, which holds only in-frame ones; the method was immunoSEQ multiplex PCR. The sample holds under 95,000 clones, 88% seen once. Sequencing used unstimulated CD4+ T cells sorted from spleen or lymph node cells, obtained before transplant. Source of these receptors: a human donor who was the organ donor for an intestinal transplant.

The V gene is TRBV4-1, the J gene TRBJ2-3, with 8 bases matching TRBD2. CDR1 is MGHRA, CDR2 YSYEKL, per germline. The V segment lost 0 bases and the J segment 0 bases; nucleotides outside the gene matches: 5. The CDR3 runs to 17 residues. The CDR3: CASSQDRSGASTDTQYF. The CDR3 coding sequence is TGCGCCAGCAGCCAAGATCGTAGCGGGGCCAGCACAGATACGCAGTATTTT.

This chain connects TRBV11-3 to TRBJ2-1; TRBD2 matches 11 bases. CDR1 is SGHNT, CDR2 YENEEA, per germline. The CDR3 spans 15 residues. The J segment lost 4 bases and the V segment lost 1 base, leaving 0 bases of the junction unmatched. The DNA for the CDR3 is TGTGCCAGCAGCTTAGGGACTAGCGGGTACAATGAGCAGTTCTTC. This gives the protein CASSLGTSGYNEQFF.

V gene TRBV25-1 combines with J gene TRBJ2-7; maybe TRBD1 (6 bases). V was cut by 6 bases and J by 4 bases, with 19 bases left in between. Germline CDR1 reads MGHDK; CDR2 reads SYGVNS. This CDR3 spans 15 amino acids. CDR3 DNA: TGTGCCAGCAGCGCCTCCGGGACATGGGCTTACGAGCAGTACTTC. Its protein is CASSASGTWAYEQYF.

The chain has TRBV14 and TRBJ1-5; D might be TRBD1 (5 bases). V lost 10 bases and J 0 bases, leaving 25 bases between the germline ends. Germline V lookup: CDR1 SGHDN, CDR2 FVKESK. This CDR3 is 18 amino acids long. The CDR3, as DNA: TGTGCCACCTACCCCCGGGACGGGGGGGATTATAGCAATCAGCCCCAGCATTTT. This codes for CATYPRDGGDYSNQPQHF.

Only one count was recorded for this clone. The V call is TRBV4-3, the J call TRBJ1-2; D possibly corresponds to TRBD1 (5 bases). The length of the CDR3 is 15 residues. Trimming took 0 bases from V and 2 from J, leaving 10 bases between them. CDR1 and CDR2 (germline): LGHNA, YSLEER. CDR3 region: CASSQDPQGNYGYTF. As DNA, the CDR3 is TGCGCCAGCAGCCAAGATCCCCAGGGAAACTATGGCTACACCTTC.

The table lists this clone with a count of one. V gene TRBV11-1 combines with J gene TRBJ2-6; no reliable D call. Per the germline V gene, CDR1 is SGHAT and CDR2 is FQDESV (reference sequence). This CDR3 spans 15 amino acids. V lost 4 bases and J 0 bases, leaving 7 bases between the germline ends. CDR3 protein: CASSSEFSGANVLTF. The CDR3 nucleotides are TGTGCCAGCAGCTCCGAGTTCTCTGGGGCCAACGTCCTGACTTTC.

The chain recombines TRBV7-2 with TRBJ2-5; TRBD2 is a possible D gene (5 bases). V was trimmed by 8 bases and J by 7 bases, leaving 14 bases between them. The germline V gene encodes CDR1 SGHTA and CDR2 FQGNSA. The CDR3 loop spans 12 amino acids. CDR3 bases: TGTGCCAGCGTTACAATGGCGGGGACCCAGTACTTC. It yields the protein CASVTMAGTQYF.

This rearrangement joins TRBV6-5 to TRBJ1-2; D remains unclear. Between the trimmed V and J ends, which lost 0 bases and 6 bases, there was a span of 11 bases. This CDR3 comprises 14 residues. CDR1 is MNHEY and CDR2 is SVGAGI in the germline V gene. The CDR3 is CASSYSNGRDGYTF. The CDR3 DNA reads as TGTGCCAGCAGTTACTCGAATGGGAGAGATGGCTACACCTTC.

V gene TRBV10-3 combines with J gene TRBJ2-7; 10 bases align to TRBD2. Trimming cost V 9 bases and J 5 bases; bases outside gene matches: 13. This CDR3 region has 15 residues. Looked up from germline, CDR1 is ENHRY and CDR2 is SYGVKD. The CDR3 loop reads CAIGPTASGSDEQYF. CDR3 DNA: TGTGCCATAGGACCGACAGCTAGCGGGAGTGACGAGCAGTACTTC.

V is TRBV11-1 and J is TRBJ2-4, with D perhaps TRBD2 (7 bases). This CDR3 contains 17 residues. Germline lookup yields CDR1 SGHAT and CDR2 FQDESV (reference sequence). Trimming shortened V by 5 bases and J by 0 bases, and 17 bases separated the two germline ends. Here the CDR3 reads CASSPRRGEGAKNIQYF. The DNA for the CDR3 is TGTGCCAGCAGCCCCCGGAGGGGGGAGGGAGCCAAAAACATTCAGTACTTC. Full variable domain (missing parts from reference TRBV11-1 and TRBJ2-4): EAEVAQSPRYKITEKSQAVAFWCDPISGHATLYWYRQILGQGPELLVQFQDESVVDDSQLPKDRFSAERLKGVDSTLKIQPAELGDSAMYLCASSPRRGEGAKNIQYFGAGTRLSVL.

This clone was seen once. The J gene is TRBJ2-5, the V gene TRBV5-4; 9 nucleotides align to TRBD2. Germline V gene data show CDR1 as SGHNT and CDR2 as YYREEE (reference sequence). CDR3 size: 18 residues. The junction had 11 bases not matched to a gene; V was cut back by 1 base and J by 1 base. DNA for the CDR3: TGTGCCAGCAGCTTGCACTACCGACTAGCGGCCCCCCAAGAGACCCAGTACTTC. Translated, it gives CASSLHYRLAAPQETQYF.

The chain couples TRBV7-9 to TRBJ2-5; D unclear. Per germline, CDR1 SEHNR and CDR2 FQNEAQ (reference sequence). This CDR3 contains 15 residues. Trimming removed 2 bases from V and 7 bases from J, with 17 bases in between. Written as DNA, the CDR3 is TGTGCCAGCAGCTTATACTCTCGAACCAACGGGACCCAGTACTTC. This encodes CASSLYSRTNGTQYF.

This sequence joins TRBV5-5 and TRBJ2-7, with TRBD1 as a possible D gene (6 bases). V lost 9 bases and J lost 3, with 19 bases in between. Per the germline V gene, CDR1 is SGHKS and CDR2 is YYEKEE (reference sequence). CDR3 size: 14 residues. The CDR3 reads CATSRQVTLYEQYF. The DNA of the CDR3 is TGTGCCACATCACGACAGGTAACTCTCTACGAGCAGTACTTC.

The V call is TRBV9, the J call TRBJ1-4; D may be TRBD1 (5 bases). Germline CDR1 SGDLS, CDR2 YYNGEE. V was clipped by 4 bases and J by 3 bases, with 10 bases between them. The CDR3 loop spans 14 amino acids. CDR3 in DNA: TGTGCCAGCAGCTCCGGACACCCTAATGAAAAACTGTTTTTT. Translating it yields CASSSGHPNEKLFF.

This chain connects TRBV10-3 to TRBJ2-5; 13 bases line up with TRBD2. The DNA end is more similar to TRBJ2-7, so the J call may be wrong. The CDR3 covers 14 residues. Germline-derived CDR1 and CDR2 are ENHRY and SYGVKD. CDR3 DNA: TGTGCCATCAAGGGGACTAGCGGGGTCTACGAGCAGTACTTC. The encoded protein is CAIKGTSGVYEQYF.

The chain uses TRBV10-3 and TRBJ2-1; D is possibly TRBD2 (7 bases). The germline CDR1 and CDR2 sequences are ENHRY and SYGVKD. Trimming shortened V by 6 bases and J by 3 bases, and 18 bases separated the two germline ends. This CDR3 contains 16 residues. CDR3 in amino acids: CAISDLGGAHYNEQFF. The CDR3 bases are TGTGCCATCAGCGATCTGGGGGGGGCCCACTACAATGAGCAGTTCTTC.

This clone has just a few counts. The chain links TRBV9 to TRBJ2-2; weak D call: TRBD2 (5 bases). The length of the CDR3 is 15 residues. In germline, CDR1 is SGDLS, CDR2 YYNGEE. With 4 bases removed from V and 7 bases from J, the gap between germline ends came to 17 bases. The CDR3 here is CASSTPGLAVGELFF. The CDR3 DNA reads TGTGCCAGCAGCACCCCAGGACTGGCCGTCGGGGAGCTGTTTTTT.

V gene TRBV10-3 combines with J gene TRBJ1-2; a weak D match, TRBD1 (5 bases). This CDR3 region has 17 residues. Germline assignment: CDR1 ENHRY and CDR2 SYGVKD. V was pared by 0 bases and J by 6 bases, with 20 bases between. DNA of the CDR3: TGTGCCATCAGTGAGTCGAAAACGGCACAGGCGGTGGATGGCTACACCTTC. Translation: CAISESKTAQAVDGYTF.